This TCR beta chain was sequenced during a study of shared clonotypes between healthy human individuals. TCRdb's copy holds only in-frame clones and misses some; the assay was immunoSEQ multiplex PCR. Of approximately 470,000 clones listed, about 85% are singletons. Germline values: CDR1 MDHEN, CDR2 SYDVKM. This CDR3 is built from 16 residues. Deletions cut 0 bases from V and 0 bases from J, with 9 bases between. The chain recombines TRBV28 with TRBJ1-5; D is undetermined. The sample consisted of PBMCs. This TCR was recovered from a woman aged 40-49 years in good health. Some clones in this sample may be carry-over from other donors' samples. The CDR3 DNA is TGTGCCAGCAGTTTATGGGCAGGTAATAGCAATCAGCCCCAGCATTTT. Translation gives CASSLWAGNSNQPQHF.